This TCR beta chain comes out of a study of T cell changes during pregnancy in multiple sclerosis. Profiling relied on immunoSEQ multiplex PCR, and the TCRdb table lists in-frame clones only, not all of them. This sample yields fewer than 110,000 clones, of which about 90% are seen a single time; around 0.8% belongs to the top ten. Looked up from germline, CDR1 is MNHNY and CDR2 is SVGAGI (reference sequence). The CDR3 extends over 16 amino acids. Germline trimming cut 5 bases from V and 3 bases from J; bases unmatched to any gene: 11. This specimen consisted of peripheral blood, obtained in the third trimester of pregnancy. This TCR was sampled from a female donor in good health, enrolled as a control in a pregnancy study. This chain links TRBV6-6 with TRBJ1-1; 8 nucleotides match TRBD1. The CDR3 DNA is TGTGCCAGCAGTCGAGGACAGGGAAGGCGTGACACTGAAGCTTTCTTT. This translates into CASSRGQGRRDTEAFF.